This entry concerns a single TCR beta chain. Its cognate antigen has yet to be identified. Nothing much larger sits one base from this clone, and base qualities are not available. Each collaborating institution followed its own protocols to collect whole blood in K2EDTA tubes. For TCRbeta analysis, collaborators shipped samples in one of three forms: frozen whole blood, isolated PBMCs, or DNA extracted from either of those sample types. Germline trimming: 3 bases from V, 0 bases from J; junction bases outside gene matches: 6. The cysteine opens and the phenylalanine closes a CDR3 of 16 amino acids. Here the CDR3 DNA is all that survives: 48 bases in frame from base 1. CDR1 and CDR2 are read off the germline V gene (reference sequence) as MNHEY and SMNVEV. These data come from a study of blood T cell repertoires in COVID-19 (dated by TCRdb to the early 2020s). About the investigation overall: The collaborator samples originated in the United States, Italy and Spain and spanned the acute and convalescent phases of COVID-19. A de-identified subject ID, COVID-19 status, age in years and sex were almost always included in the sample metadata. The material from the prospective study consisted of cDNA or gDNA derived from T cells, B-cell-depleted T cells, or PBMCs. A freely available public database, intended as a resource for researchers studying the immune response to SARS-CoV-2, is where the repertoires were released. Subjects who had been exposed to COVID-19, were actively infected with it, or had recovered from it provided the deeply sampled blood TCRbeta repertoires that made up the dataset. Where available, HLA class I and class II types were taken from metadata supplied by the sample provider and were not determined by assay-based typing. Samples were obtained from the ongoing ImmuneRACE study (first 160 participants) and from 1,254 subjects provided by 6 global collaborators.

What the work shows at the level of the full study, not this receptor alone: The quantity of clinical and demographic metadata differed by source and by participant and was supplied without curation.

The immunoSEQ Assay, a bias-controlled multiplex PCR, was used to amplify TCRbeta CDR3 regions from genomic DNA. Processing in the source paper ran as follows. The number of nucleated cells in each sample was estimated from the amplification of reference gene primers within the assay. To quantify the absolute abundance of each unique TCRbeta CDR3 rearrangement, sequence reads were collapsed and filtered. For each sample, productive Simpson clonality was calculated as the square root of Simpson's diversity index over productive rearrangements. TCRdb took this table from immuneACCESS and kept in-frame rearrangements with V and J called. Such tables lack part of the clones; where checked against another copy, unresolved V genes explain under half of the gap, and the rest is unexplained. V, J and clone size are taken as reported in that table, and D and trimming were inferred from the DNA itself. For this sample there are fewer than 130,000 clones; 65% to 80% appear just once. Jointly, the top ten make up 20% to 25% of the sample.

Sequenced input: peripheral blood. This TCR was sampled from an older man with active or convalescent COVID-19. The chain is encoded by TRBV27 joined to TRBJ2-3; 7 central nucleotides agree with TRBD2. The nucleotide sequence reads TGTGCCAGCAGTTTCCGTCTAGCGGTTAGCACAGATACGCAGTATTTT. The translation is CASSFRLAVSTDTQYF.